The 16 T cell receptor beta chains below were found in one sample sequenced in a study of blood T cell repertoires in COVID-19. Here immunoSEQ multiplex PCR was the method, and the copy in TCRdb shows in-frame clones only, minus some. The sample shows about 94,000 clones, roughly 80% of them seen only once. Sequencing used peripheral blood. The receptors originated from a man aged 60 to 69 with acute or convalescent COVID-19.

V is TRBV19 and J is TRBJ1-2; 9 positions agree with TRBD1. With V trimmed by 1 base and J by 3 bases, 6 bases remained unmatched. This CDR3 is built from 16 residues. CDR1 LNHDA and CDR2 SQIVND come from the germline V gene (reference sequence). CDR3 in amino acids: CASSIAGTGNDYGYTF. CDR3 bases: TGTGCCAGTAGTATAGCCGGGACAGGGAACGACTATGGCTACACCTTC.

The chain is built from TRBV4-1 and TRBJ2-1; 9 bases fit TRBD1. Losses at the gene ends were 2 bases for V and 9 bases for J; bases not matched to a gene: 11. CDR1 is MGHRA, CDR2 YSYEKL, per germline. This CDR3 region has 16 residues. This CDR3 reads CASSQLPGTGPPEQFF. The CDR3 region has the DNA TGCGCCAGCAGCCAACTCCCGGGGACAGGGCCCCCTGAGCAGTTCTTC.

This clone was detected a few times. The chain carries TRBV21-1 and TRBJ2-7; TRBD1, the table's D call, lacks a check against the DNA. TRBV21-1 is marked as a pseudogene. The CDR3 has 17 amino acids. The CDR3 protein is CASSKKAKGQALREQYF. CDR3 DNA: TGTGCCAGCAGCAAAAAAGCTAAAGGACAGGCCCTTCGGGAGCAGTACTTC.

In DNA, the CDR3 is TGTGCCAGCGGGACAGGGGGAGGGGAGCAGTACTTC. Protein product: CASGTGGGEQYF. The chain couples TRBV19 to TRBJ2-7; TRBD1 aligns across 11 bases. V dropped 9 bases and J dropped 7; count of bases not matched to a gene: 5. Germline lookup yields CDR1 LNHDA and CDR2 SQIVND (reference sequence). The CDR3 spans 12 residues.

The chain is built from TRBV29-1 and TRBJ1-1, with D tentatively TRBD1 (5 bases). Trimming pared 5 bases from V and 0 bases from J, leaving 13 bases between. Germline V CDR1 and CDR2: SQVTM, ANQGSEA. The CDR3 is 14 residues long. CDR3 sequence reads: CSVLAGPMNTEAFF. The CDR3, as DNA: TGCAGCGTTCTGGCAGGGCCCATGAACACTGAAGCTTTCTTT.

V and J are TRBV3-1 (or the pseudogene TRBV3-2) and TRBJ1-1, with 7 bases identical to TRBD1. Trimming cost V 1 base and J 5 bases; bases outside gene matches: 4. This CDR3 has 14 amino acids. CDR1 is LGHDT, CDR2 YNNKEL, per germline (reference sequence). The CDR3, as DNA: TGTGCCAGCAGCCAAGGACAGGGAAGGACTGAAGCTTTCTTT. Protein sequence: CASSQGQGRTEAFF.

V and J are TRBV4-3 and TRBJ2-1, with 7 nucleotides matching TRBD2. The CDR3 sequence is 16 residues long. CDR1 and CDR2 from the germline V gene are LGHNA and YSLEER. J lost 0 bases, V lost 0 bases, and 2 bases had no gene match. CDR3: CASSQDGGGSYNEQFF. The DNA for the CDR3 is TGCGCCAGCAGCCAAGACGGCGGGGGCTCCTACAATGAGCAGTTCTTC.

V usage is TRBV13 and J usage is TRBJ1-4, with 9 bases identical to TRBD1. Trimming took 5 bases from V and 2 from J; bases not matched to a gene: 12. The CDR3 has 18 residues. Germline V gene sequence: CDR1 PRHDT, CDR2 FYEKMQ (reference sequence). The CDR3 sequence: CASSPRPFTGGTNEKLFF. In DNA, the CDR3 is TGTGCCAGCAGCCCTCGCCCATTCACAGGGGGCACTAATGAAAAACTGTTTTTT.

The chain has TRBV5-4 and TRBJ1-2, with D possibly being TRBD1 (5 bases). Germline V gene lookup returns CDR1 SGHNT and CDR2 YYREEE (reference sequence). The CDR3 has 15 amino acids. V dropped 6 bases and J dropped 6 bases, with 21 bases sitting between them. The CDR3, as DNA: TGTGCCAGCATCCTTCAGGGAGGTGTTAGTGATGGCTACACCTTC. It is translated as CASILQGGVSDGYTF.

In DNA form, the CDR3 reads TGTGCCAGCAGTGAGTTCTGGGGCCCAAGGGAGGCCCAGTACTTC. It encodes CASSEFWGPREAQYF. This sequence joins TRBV2 and TRBJ2-5; the D gene is possibly TRBD2 (6 bases). This CDR3 is 15 amino acids long. V gave up 3 bases and J gave up 9 bases, with 20 bases separating them. Germline V gene lookup returns CDR1 SNHLY and CDR2 FYNNEI. Combining the CDR3 with reference TRBV2 and TRBJ2-5 gives the whole variable domain EPEVTQTPSHQVTQMGQEVILRCVPISNHLYFYWYRQILGQKVEFLVSFYNNEISEKSEIFDDQFSVERPDGSNFTLKIRSTKLEDSAMYFCASSEFWGPREAQYFGPGTRLLVL.

This rearrangement joins TRBV6-5 to TRBJ1-2, with a possible D match to TRBD1 (6 bases). V was cut by 2 bases and J by 1 base, with 14 bases left in between. The CDR3 consists of 16 residues. Germline V lookup: CDR1 MNHEY, CDR2 SVGAGI. As DNA, the CDR3 is TGTGCCAGCAGTTACGGTACAGGGATATTTAACTATGGCTACACCTTC. Amino acid sequence: CASSYGTGIFNYGYTF.

The chain is built from TRBV2 and TRBJ2-2, with D tentatively TRBD1 (6 bases). CDR1 and CDR2 (germline): SNHLY, FYNNEI. V lost 3 bases, J lost 6 bases, and 11 bases lay in between. The CDR3 spans 14 residues. The DNA of the CDR3 is TGTGCCAGCAGTGAGACAGGCTATTCCGGGGAGCTGTTTTTT. Translated, it gives CASSETGYSGELFF. The variable domain in full, completed from reference TRBV2 and TRBJ2-2, reads EPEVTQTPSHQVTQMGQEVILRCVPISNHLYFYWYRQILGQKVEFLVSFYNNEISEKSEIFDDQFSVERPDGSNFTLKIRSTKLEDSAMYFCASSETGYSGELFFGEGSRLTVL.

The table lists this clone with many counts. V and J are TRBV4-3 and TRBJ2-7, with TRBD1 matching over 7 bases. With 2 bases clipped from V and 2 bases from J, the junction kept 3 bases outside the gene matches. Germline lookup yields CDR1 LGHNA and CDR2 YSLEER. The CDR3 covers 14 residues. CDR3 amino acids: CASSQYRGTYEQYF. CDR3 nucleotides: TGCGCCAGCAGCCAATACAGGGGAACCTACGAGCAGTACTTC.

This rearrangement joins TRBV4-3 to TRBJ2-3, with 9 bases matching TRBD2. The CDR3 is 17 residues long. V shed 0 bases and J 1 base; nucleotides not matched to a gene: 5. From germline, CDR1 is LGHNA and CDR2 YSLEER. The CDR3 DNA sequence: TGCGCCAGCAGCCAAGATCGGAGACTAGCGGGCACAGATACGCAGTATTTT. As protein: CASSQDRRLAGTDTQYF.

The chain employs TRBV18 and TRBJ2-6, with D unclear. Deletions cut 3 bases from V and 0 bases from J, with 6 bases between. CDR3 length: 15 amino acids. Germline CDR1 KGHSH, CDR2 LQKENI. DNA for the CDR3: TGTGCCAGCTCACCCGCGGTCTCTGGGGCCAACGTCCTGACTTTC. Protein product: CASSPAVSGANVLTF.

This sequence joins TRBV5-8 and TRBJ1-6; perhaps TRBD1 as D (5 bases). The CDR3 loop spans 14 amino acids. The germline gives CDR1 SGHTS, CDR2 YDEGEE. V lost 5 bases and J 6 bases, leaving 12 bases between the germline ends. This CDR3 reads CASSPGTFNSPLHF. CDR3 nucleotide sequence: TGTGCCAGCAGTCCGGGGACTTTTAATTCACCCCTCCACTTT. Based on the CDR3 plus reference TRBV5-8 and TRBJ1-6, the full variable domain is EAGVTQSPTHLIKTRGQQATLRCSPISGHTSVYWYQQALGLGLQFLLWYDEGEERNRGNFPPRFSGRQFPNYSSELNVNALELEDSALYLCASSPGTFNSPLHFGNGTRLTVT.